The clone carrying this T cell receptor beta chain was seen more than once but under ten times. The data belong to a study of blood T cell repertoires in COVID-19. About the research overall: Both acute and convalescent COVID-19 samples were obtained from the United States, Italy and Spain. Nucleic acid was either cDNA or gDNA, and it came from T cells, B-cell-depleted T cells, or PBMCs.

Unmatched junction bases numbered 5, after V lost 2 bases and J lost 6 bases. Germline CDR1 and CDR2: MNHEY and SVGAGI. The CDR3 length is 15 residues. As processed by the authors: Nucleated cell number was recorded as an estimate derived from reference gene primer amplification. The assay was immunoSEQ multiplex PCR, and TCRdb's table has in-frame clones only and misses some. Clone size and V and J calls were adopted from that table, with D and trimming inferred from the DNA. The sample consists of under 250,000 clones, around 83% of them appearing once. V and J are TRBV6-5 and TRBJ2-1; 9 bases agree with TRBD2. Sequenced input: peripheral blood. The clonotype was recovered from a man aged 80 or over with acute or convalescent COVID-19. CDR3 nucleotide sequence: TGTGCCAGCAGTTACGCGGGAGGGCCGCCCAATGAGCAGTTCTTC. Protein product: CASSYAGGPPNEQFF.